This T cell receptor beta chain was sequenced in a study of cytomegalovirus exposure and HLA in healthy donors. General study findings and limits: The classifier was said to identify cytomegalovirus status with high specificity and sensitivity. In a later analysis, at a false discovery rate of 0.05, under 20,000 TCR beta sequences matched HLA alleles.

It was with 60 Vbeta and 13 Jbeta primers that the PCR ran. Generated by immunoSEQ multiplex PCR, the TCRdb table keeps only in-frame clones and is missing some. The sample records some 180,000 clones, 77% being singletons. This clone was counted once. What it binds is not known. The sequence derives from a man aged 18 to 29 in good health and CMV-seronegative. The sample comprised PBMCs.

The CDR3 sequence: CASSVSGGTSSYNEQFF. As DNA, the CDR3 is TGTGCCAGCAGCGTATCCGGGGGGACGAGCTCCTACAATGAGCAGTTCTTC. The V gene is TRBV9, the J gene TRBJ2-1; TRBD2 agrees at 7 bases. The germline CDR1 and CDR2 sequences are SGDLS and YYNGEE. J lost 0 bases, V lost 1 base, and 7 bases had no gene match. The CDR3 loop spans 17 amino acids.